This TCR beta chain was sequenced during a study of Ad26.COV2.S vaccination and SARS-CoV-2 variants. Study-wide results and caveats: Non-spike TCR breadth showed similarity between vaccine and placebo recipients.

Data came from immunoSEQ multiplex PCR; TCRdb stores just in-frame clones and leaves some out. In the table there are approximately 360,000 clones, about four fifths of which are singletons. This clone was counted between two and nine times. Its antigen is currently unknown. V lost 3 bases, J lost 1 base, and 10 bases lay in between. The CDR3 is 14 residues long. Germline assignment: CDR1 SGHRS and CDR2 YFSETQ. The treatment was: around 19 received Ad26.COV2.S at low or high dose, single or two shots; about 5 received placebo; per-sample allocation not given. Samples were taken on day 63 after the first vaccine or placebo injection. Within Boston, the person who donated was an adult of 18-55 years.

V gene TRBV5-1 combines with J gene TRBJ1-1, with no clear D. The sequence was collected from a person between 18 and 59 years old who received the Ad26.COV2.S COVID-19 vaccine or a placebo. Sequencing was performed on peripheral blood, taken in a trial of Ad26.COV2.S vaccine versus placebo. The CDR3, as DNA: TGCGCCAGCAGCTGGCAGACGGCGAACACTGAAGCTTTCTTT. Translated, it gives CASSWQTANTEAFF.